This note documents a single T cell receptor beta chain sequence. Its target antigen remains unknown. There are no base qualities to consult, and no much larger clone falls within one base. Sequences LNHDA (CDR1) and SQIVND (CDR2) are obtained from the germline V gene (reference sequence). The germline V and J ends show losses of 5 bases and 1 base respectively, and no gene match explains 6 bases of the junction. There are 15 amino acids in the CDR3, from cysteine to phenylalanine inclusive. Only the CDR3 portion is preserved as DNA: 45 bases, with reading frame beginning at the first base. The library was produced with the immunoSEQ multiplex PCR assay. Deep sequencing of rearranged TCR beta loci, alongside multiparametric flow cytometry, was used to profile T cell repertoires. In its TCRdb copy, this immuneACCESS table keeps in-frame sequences only and misses some clones. Where compared with another copy, unresolved V genes explain less than half of these, and the others have no known cause. For this sample the table gives about 24,000 clones, of which 84% were detected only once. The ten most abundant clones make up roughly 23% of the sample.

This sample is part of a study of lymphopenia after photon versus proton radiotherapy (dated by TCRdb to about 2019). For context, the study as a whole: The immunological effects of photon versus proton radiation therapy were compared in patients with gastrointestinal tumors who developed high-grade lymphopenia. The study aimed to characterize how the two radiation modalities differ in their impact on the immune system. The cohort included about 18 patients with gastrointestinal tumors who developed lymphopenia after receiving either photon or proton therapy.

Study-level results and caveats: Across the cohort, an inverse correlation was found between a larger post-nadir drop in TCR diversity and overall survival time among patients who died. The survival association was assessed only in patients who died, and the authors presented better survival with proton therapy as a possibility rather than a demonstrated result. After the lymphocyte count nadir, repertoires from photon-treated patients showed oligoclonal expansion, particularly of CD8+ Temra cells, and this expansion drove the decline in diversity. During treatment, patients who received proton therapy stayed relatively stable, whereas patients who received photon therapy lost naive T cells and TCR diversity and gained effector/memory populations.

Recombination linked TRBV19 to TRBJ1-1; 8 central nucleotides agree with TRBD1. Sequenced material: peripheral blood, taken from a patient treated with photon-based radiotherapy. The receptor was isolated from a man in his forties or fifties with gastric cancer. This receptor carries the CDR3 CASSLRGQGNTEAFF. Here is the DNA: TGTGCCAGTAGTCTCAGGGGGCAGGGGAACACTGAAGCTTTCTTT. Full variable domain (CDR3 extended with the reference TRBV19 and TRBJ1-1 proteins): DGGITQSPKYLFRKEGQNVTLSCEQNLNHDAMYWYRQDPGQGLRLIYYSQIVNDFQKGDIAEGYSVSREKKESFPLTVTSAQKNPTAFYLCASSLRGQGNTEAFFGQGTRLTVV.